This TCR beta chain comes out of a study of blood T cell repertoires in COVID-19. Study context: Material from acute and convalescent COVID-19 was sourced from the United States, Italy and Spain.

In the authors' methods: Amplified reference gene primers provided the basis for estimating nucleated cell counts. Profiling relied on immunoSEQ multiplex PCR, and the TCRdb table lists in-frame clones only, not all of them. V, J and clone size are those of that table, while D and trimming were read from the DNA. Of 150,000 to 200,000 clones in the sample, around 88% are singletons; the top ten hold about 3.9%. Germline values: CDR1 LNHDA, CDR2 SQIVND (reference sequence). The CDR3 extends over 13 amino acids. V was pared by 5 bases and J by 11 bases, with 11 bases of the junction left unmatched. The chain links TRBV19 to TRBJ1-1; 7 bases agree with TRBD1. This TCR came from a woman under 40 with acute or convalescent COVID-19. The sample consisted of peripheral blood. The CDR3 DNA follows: TGTGCCAGTAGTTCGGGACAGCCCCTTAAGGCTTTCTTT. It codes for CASSSGQPLKAFF.